Listed here are 26 T cell receptor beta chains from one sample, sequenced in a study of a mutant IDH1 vaccine in newly diagnosed glioma. The time point: baseline, week 1 (first vaccination visit). Described treatment: pre-vaccination baseline after standard-of-care therapy. The table came from immunoSEQ multiplex PCR; TCRdb's copy has only in-frame clones and leaves some out. The sample records about 67,000 clones, around four fifths being singletons. Here the sequenced sample was peripheral blood mononuclear cells (PBMCs), taken from a glioma patient treated with radiotherapy, temozolomide or both. The receptors originated from a woman between 18 and 29 years old with glioma. Some clones in this sample may be carry-over from other donors' samples.

This clone appeared a single time. V is TRBV7-9 and J is TRBJ2-7, with D hard to call. The CDR3 is 13 residues long. The V gene's germline CDR1 is SEHNR and CDR2 FQNEAQ (reference sequence). The germline V and J ends were trimmed by 5 bases and 0 bases, with 8 bases remaining between them. The CDR3 DNA reads as TGTGCCAGCAGCACACAGAACTCCTACGAGCAGTACTTC. Translating it yields CASSTQNSYEQYF. Looking up the rest from reference TRBV7-9 and TRBJ2-7 gives the full variable domain: DTGVSQNPRHKITKRGQNVTFRCDPISEHNRLYWYRQTLGQGPEFLTYFQNEAQLEKSRLLSDRFSAERPKGSFSTLEIQRTEQGDSAMYLCASSTQNSYEQYFGPGTRLTVT.

This chain links TRBV4-3 with TRBJ1-1; D gene unclear. CDR1 is LGHNA and CDR2 is YSLEER in the germline V gene. This CDR3 region has 15 residues. V was pared by 0 bases and J by 1 base, with 9 bases between. The CDR3 coding sequence is TGCGCCAGCAGCCAAGATGGTACGGGGAACACTGAAGCTTTCTTT. Protein sequence: CASSQDGTGNTEAFF.

The chain joins TRBV14 to TRBJ2-3; a weak D match, TRBD2 (5 bases). V was shortened by 7 bases and J by 0 bases, with 14 bases between the two germline ends. The CDR3 contains 15 residues. Germline CDR1 SGHDN, CDR2 FVKESK. The CDR3 bases are TGTGCCAGCACCACCGGGGTTACGAGCACAGATACGCAGTATTTT. Translation: CASTTGVTSTDTQYF.

V and J are TRBV5-1 and TRBJ2-5; no definite D call. With 0 bases removed from V and 7 bases from J, the gap between germline ends came to 13 bases. This CDR3 spans 14 amino acids. The germline V gene encodes CDR1 SGHRS and CDR2 YFSETQ. CDR3 sequence reads: CASSLARPRGTQYF. In DNA form, the CDR3 reads TGCGCCAGCAGCTTGGCCAGACCCCGTGGGACCCAGTACTTC.

The CDR3 region is CATSRTDSPNYGYTF. The DNA of the CDR3 is TGTGCCACCAGCAGAACGGACAGCCCTAACTATGGCTACACCTTC. This rearrangement joins TRBV15 to TRBJ1-2; D may be TRBD1 (6 bases). The CDR3 runs to 15 residues. V was shortened by 2 bases and J by 0 bases, with 10 bases between the two germline ends. The V gene's germline CDR1 is LNHNV and CDR2 YYDKDF (reference sequence). The full variable domain, completed using reference TRBV15 and TRBJ1-2, is DAMVIQNPRYQVTQFGKPVTLSCSQTLNHNVMYWYQQKSSQAPKLLFHYYDKDFNNEADTPDNFQSRRPNTSFCFLDIRSPGLGDTAMYLCATSRTDSPNYGYTFGSGTRLTVV.

V usage is TRBV27 and J usage is TRBJ2-7; 10 nucleotides line up with TRBD1. This CDR3 has 15 amino acids. CDR1 is MNHEY, CDR2 SMNVEV, per germline (reference sequence). J gave up 3 bases and V 3 bases, and 5 bases lay outside the gene matches. The CDR3 loop is CASSFAGTGDYEQYF. The CDR3 DNA reads as TGTGCCAGCAGTTTTGCGGGGACAGGGGACTACGAGCAGTACTTC.

The rearrangement links TRBV7-9 to TRBJ2-7; 8 bases fit TRBD2. From germline, CDR1 is SEHNR and CDR2 FQNEAQ (reference sequence). The CDR3 is made up of 15 amino acids. J was trimmed by 2 bases and V by 5 bases; bases with no gene match: 8. The chain's CDR3 is CASSVSGLGTYEQYF. The CDR3 region has the DNA TGTGCCAGCAGCGTATCGGGACTAGGAACCTACGAGCAGTACTTC.

The chain carries TRBV9 and TRBJ2-7; 10 positions agree with TRBD2. Germline values: CDR1 SGDLS, CDR2 YYNGEE. The CDR3 is made up of 15 amino acids. With 3 bases clipped from V and 2 bases from J, the junction kept 5 bases outside the gene matches. The CDR3 spells CASSAGLAAPYEQYF. The CDR3 bases are TGTGCCAGCAGCGCCGGACTAGCGGCCCCCTACGAGCAGTACTTC.

The V call is TRBV4-2, the J call TRBJ2-7; D might be TRBD1 (5 bases). V gave up 4 bases and J gave up 2 bases, with 9 bases separating them. The CDR3 consists of 13 residues. Germline V gives CDR1 LGHNA, CDR2 YNFKEQ. CDR3 protein: CASSRPGPYEQYF. CDR3 DNA: TGTGCCAGCAGCCGGCCAGGGCCCTACGAGCAGTACTTC.

This rearrangement joins TRBV7-9 to TRBJ1-3; TRBD1 matches 7 bases. V was pared by 8 bases and J by 0 bases, with 10 bases of the junction left unmatched. The CDR3 loop spans 16 amino acids. CDR1 and CDR2 (germline): SEHNR, FQNEAQ (reference sequence). Here the CDR3 reads CASSRGRRDSGNTIYF. For the CDR3, the DNA is TGTGCCAGCTCTAGGGGGCGTAGGGACTCTGGAAACACCATATATTTT. The full variable domain, in which reference TRBV7-9 and TRBJ1-3 provide the parts outside the CDR3, is DTGVSQNPRHKITKRGQNVTFRCDPISEHNRLYWYRQTLGQGPEFLTYFQNEAQLEKSRLLSDRFSAERPKGSFSTLEIQRTEQGDSAMYLCASSRGRRDSGNTIYFGEGSWLTVV.

The gene calls are TRBV6-6 and TRBJ1-2, with 7 bases identical to TRBD1. The ends lost 5 bases at V and 4 bases at J; junction bases unmatched: 10. This CDR3 spans 15 amino acids. Germline CDR1 MNHNY, CDR2 SVGAGI (reference sequence). The CDR3 loop reads CASSPGTASVYGYTF. For the CDR3, the DNA is TGTGCCAGCAGTCCCGGGACAGCCTCTGTCTATGGCTACACCTTC.

In nucleotides, the CDR3 is TGCGCTACCACGCCAACGGGAGTGTCCTACAATGAGCAGTTCTTC. It codes for CATTPTGVSYNEQFF. This chain connects TRBV5-1 to TRBJ2-1, with D possibly being TRBD2 (6 bases). The CDR3 sequence is 15 residues long. Germline V lookup: CDR1 SGHRS, CDR2 YFSETQ.

This chain joins TRBV29-1 and TRBJ2-2, with TRBD2 matching over 12 bases. Germline V CDR1 and CDR2: SQVTM, ANQGSEA. V was pared by 7 bases and J by 6 bases, with 15 bases of the junction left unmatched. This CDR3 region has 17 residues. The CDR3 reads CSAHERGLAGGPGELFF. The CDR3 coding sequence is TGCAGCGCCCACGAGCGTGGGCTAGCGGGAGGGCCCGGGGAGCTGTTTTTT.

The chain couples TRBV5-1 to TRBJ1-4; 7 bases match TRBD1. The germline CDR1 and CDR2 sequences are SGHRS and YFSETQ. CDR3 size: 14 residues. V lost 4 bases to trimming and J lost 8 bases; unmatched junction nucleotides: 8. CDR3 sequence (DNA): TGCGCCAGCAGCCCAGGGGGGTCAGGAGAAAAACTGTTTTTT. Protein: CASSPGGSGEKLFF.

Here the CDR3 reads CASSHLASGSQTQYF. The CDR3 nucleotides are TGTGCCAGCAGCCACCTGGCTAGCGGGAGTCAGACCCAGTACTTC. This chain connects TRBV13 to TRBJ2-5; TRBD2 matches 10 bases. Per germline, CDR1 PRHDT and CDR2 FYEKMQ (reference sequence). CDR3 length: 15 amino acids. With 5 bases clipped from V and 6 bases from J, the junction kept 9 bases outside the gene matches.

The V call is TRBV5-6, the J call TRBJ2-7, with D tentatively TRBD1 or TRBD2 (5 bases each). Trimming pared 0 bases from V and 0 bases from J, leaving 19 bases between. The CDR3 spans 18 residues. The germline V gene encodes CDR1 SGHDT and CDR2 YYEEEE. As DNA, the CDR3 is TGTGCCAGCAGCTTGGACGGGGCAGGAACCATAATCTCCTACGAGCAGTACTTC. Protein sequence: CASSLDGAGTIISYEQYF. The full variable domain, rest sourced from reference TRBV5-6 and TRBJ2-7, is DAGVTQSPTHLIKTRGQQVTLRCSPKSGHDTVSWYQQALGQGPQFIFQYYEEEERQRGNFPDRFSGHQFPNYSSELNVNALLLGDSALYLCASSLDGAGTIISYEQYFGPGTRLTVT.

The genes are TRBV7-8 and TRBJ2-7, with D uncertain. The CDR3 loop spans 12 amino acids. With 3 bases removed from V and 6 bases from J, the gap between germline ends came to 9 bases. CDR1 is SGHVS, CDR2 FQNEAQ, per germline. This CDR3 is CASSLGRLEQYF. The CDR3 nucleotides read TGTGCCAGCAGCTTGGGCCGACTCGAGCAGTACTTC.

Only one count was recorded for this clone. This chain uses TRBV23-1 with TRBJ2-7, with 7 nucleotides matching TRBD1. TRBV23-1 is marked as an open reading frame, function uncertain. The J segment lost 0 bases and the V segment lost 6 bases, leaving 8 bases of the junction unmatched. The CDR3 totals 15 residues. The CDR3: CASSPTGQASYEQYF. The CDR3 nucleotides are TGCGCCAGCAGCCCCACCGGACAGGCCTCCTACGAGCAGTACTTC.

The V gene is TRBV4-3, the J gene TRBJ1-6; possible D gene TRBD1, 6 bases. CDR3 length: 15 amino acids. Germline V gene data show CDR1 as LGHNA and CDR2 as YSLEER. Trimming cost V 0 bases and J 10 bases, with 13 bases left between them. In DNA, the CDR3 is TGCGCCAGCAGCCAAGATGGGAGTAGGGGGTCACCCCTCCACTTT. Its translation is CASSQDGSRGSPLHF.

The V and J genes are TRBV7-9 and TRBJ2-2; no clear D gene. The CDR3 covers 15 residues. V lost 0 bases to trimming and J lost 7 bases, with 12 bases between them. Germline V gives CDR1 SEHNR, CDR2 FQNEAQ (reference sequence). The CDR3 here is CASSLAASRSGELFF. CDR3 in DNA: TGTGCCAGCAGCTTAGCCGCCAGCCGGAGCGGGGAGCTGTTTTTT.

This clone came up a few times. The genes are TRBV2 and TRBJ2-3, with TRBD2 matching over 7 bases. The CDR3 length is 13 residues. Germline loops: CDR1 SNHLY, CDR2 FYNNEI. V lost 6 bases to trimming and J lost 6 bases; unmatched junction nucleotides: 6. CDR3 coding DNA: TGTGCCAGCAGGGCTAGCGGTCTCGATACGCAGTATTTT. This sequence encodes CASRASGLDTQYF.

There are a few counts of this clone. The V call is TRBV2, the J call TRBJ2-2, with TRBD1 identical over 8 bases. The CDR3 spans 15 residues. The germline gives CDR1 SNHLY, CDR2 FYNNEI. The ends lost 5 bases at V and 4 bases at J; junction bases unmatched: 6. CDR3 sequence (DNA): TGTGCCAGCAGTCCCAGGACAGGGATCACCGGGGAGCTGTTTTTT. It codes for CASSPRTGITGELFF.

This clone was seen a single time. The chain carries TRBV4-1 and TRBJ1-1; no definite D call. Trimming took 0 bases from V and 7 from J, leaving 12 bases between them. The CDR3 consists of 14 residues. Germline V CDR1 and CDR2: MGHRA, YSYEKL. Here the CDR3 reads CASSQDMGFGEAFF. CDR3 bases: TGCGCCAGCAGCCAAGACATGGGGTTTGGTGAAGCTTTCTTT.

The V call is TRBV19, the J call TRBJ1-5; a possible D gene is TRBD1 (6 bases). CDR1 and CDR2 from the germline V gene are LNHDA and SQIVND (reference sequence). This CDR3 contains 15 residues. Trimming took 6 bases from V and 1 from J, leaving 13 bases between them. As DNA, the CDR3 is TGTGCCAGTAGACAGGACAGAGCCAGCAATCAGCCCCAGCATTTT. Translation gives CASRQDRASNQPQHF.

The chain recombines TRBV5-4 with TRBJ1-2; 7 nucleotides align to TRBD1. Per germline, CDR1 SGHNT and CDR2 YYREEE (reference sequence). Trimming at V came to 3 bases and at J to 4 bases, leaving 12 bases not matched to a gene. The CDR3 length is 16 residues. CDR3 amino acids: CASSSVGTDKTYGYTF. In DNA form, the CDR3 reads TGTGCCAGCAGCTCCGTCGGGACAGACAAGACCTATGGCTACACCTTC.

This clone was picked up one time. J is TRBJ2-6 and V is TRBV6-1; no definite D call. This CDR3 has 14 residues. The V end lost 3 bases, the J end lost 0 bases, and 3 bases lay between the germline ends. Germline V gene lookup returns CDR1 MNHNS and CDR2 SASEGT. The CDR3 DNA reads TGTGCCAGCAGTGAGTACTCTGGGGCCAACGTCCTGACTTTC. Its translation is CASSEYSGANVLTF.